A selection of T cell receptor beta chains follows, all from one sample in a study of cytomegalovirus exposure and HLA in healthy donors. Clones were sequenced by immunoSEQ multiplex PCR, and TCRdb holds only the in-frame ones, with some missing. In the table there are nearly 110,000 clones, less than 85% of which are singletons. The source material was PBMCs. Every receptor here comes from a man aged 60 to 69 in good health and CMV-seronegative. The CDR3 runs from the conserved cysteine through the conserved F or W. Each record gives: clone size, J gene, V gene, D gene, CDR3 DNA, CDR3 protein. A D gene is named only where the DNA matches it firmly. The size entry is marked missing in some rows and otherwise reads once, few, many or a size class.

clone size: -; J gene: TRBJ2-3; V gene: TRBV9; D gene: -; CDR3 DNA: TGTGCCAGCAGCTCTCCTAAGGGGGGGTTTAGCACAGATACGCAGTATTTT; CDR3 protein: CASSSPKGGFSTDTQYF
clone size: -; J gene: TRBJ1-5; V gene: TRBV6-6; D gene: TRBD1; CDR3 DNA: TGTGCCAGCAGATGGTCACAGGGGTATAGCAATCAGCCCCAGCATTTT; CDR3 protein: CASRWSQGYSNQPQHF
clone size: -; J gene: TRBJ1-2; V gene: TRBV28; D gene: -; CDR3 DNA: TGTGCCAGCAGTCTCCGGACAGTAAAGAACTATGGCTACACCTTC; CDR3 protein: CASSLRTVKNYGYTF
clone size: once; J gene: TRBJ2-5; V gene: TRBV5-1; D gene: TRBD1; CDR3 DNA: TGCGCCAGCAGCTGGGGGGACAGGGGGGAGACCCAGTACTTC; CDR3 protein: CASSWGDRGETQYF
clone size: -; J gene: TRBJ2-5; V gene: TRBV7-7; D gene: -; CDR3 DNA: TGTGCCAGCAGCCAAGGGGTTGGGCTGGCCCAAGAGACCCAGTACTTC; CDR3 protein: CASSQGVGLAQETQYF
clone size: -; J gene: TRBJ1-2; V gene: TRBV7-2; D gene: -; CDR3 DNA: TGTGCCAGCAGCCCACAAGCAGGGTACTATGGCTACACCTTC; CDR3 protein: CASSPQAGYYGYTF
clone size: -; J gene: TRBJ2-3; V gene: TRBV6-5; D gene: TRBD2; CDR3 DNA: TGTGCCAGCAGTTACTCGGGACTAGCGGAGGGAGATACGCAGTATTTT; CDR3 protein: CASSYSGLAEGDTQYF
clone size: -; J gene: TRBJ1-3; V gene: TRBV6-5; D gene: -; CDR3 DNA: TGTGCCAGCAGTTACTCTGGGGGCTGGGCTGGAAACACCATATATTTT; CDR3 protein: CASSYSGGWAGNTIYF
clone size: once; J gene: TRBJ1-1; V gene: TRBV6-5; D gene: TRBD1; CDR3 DNA: TGTGCCAGCACCTCACTGACAGGGGACACTGAAGCTTTCTTT; CDR3 protein: CASTSLTGDTEAFF
clone size: -; J gene: TRBJ2-1; V gene: TRBV27; D gene: -; CDR3 DNA: TGTGCCAGCAGTTTATCGTCGGACGGGGACTCCTACAATGAGCAGTTCTTC; CDR3 protein: CASSLSSDGDSYNEQFF
clone size: -; J gene: TRBJ1-2; V gene: TRBV7-2; D gene: -; CDR3 DNA: TGTGCCAGCAGCTTAGGTCTACTCTCCCTAAGTGGCTACACCTTC; CDR3 protein: CASSLGLLSLSGYTF
clone size: once; J gene: TRBJ1-1; V gene: TRBV5-5; D gene: -; CDR3 DNA: TGTGCCAGCAGCCCCGGGACTTCCACTGAAGCTTTCTTT; CDR3 protein: CASSPGTSTEAFF
clone size: -; J gene: TRBJ1-2; V gene: TRBV9; D gene: TRBD1; CDR3 DNA: TGTGCCAGCAGCGGGCGGGGACAGGGAAACTATGGCTACACCTTC; CDR3 protein: CASSGRGQGNYGYTF
clone size: -; J gene: TRBJ1-5; V gene: TRBV30; D gene: -; CDR3 DNA: TGTGCCTGGGGCTCACCGGACAGAGGGCAGCCCCAGCATTTT; CDR3 protein: CAWGSPDRGQPQHF
clone size: few; J gene: TRBJ1-5; V gene: TRBV10-3; D gene: TRBD1; CDR3 DNA: TGTGCCACACGGACAGGGGGCGAGGGCAATCAGCCCCAGCATTTT; CDR3 protein: CATRTGGEGNQPQHF
clone size: -; J gene: TRBJ1-1; V gene: TRBV4-2; D gene: TRBD1; CDR3 DNA: TGTGCCAGCAGCCAAGTACCGCCGACAGGGGGAAATGAAGCTTTCTTT; CDR3 protein: CASSQVPPTGGNEAFF
clone size: -; J gene: TRBJ1-2; V gene: TRBV14; D gene: -; CDR3 DNA: TGTGCCAGCAGCCAAGGGCGGGGGACGACCTATGGCTACACCTTC; CDR3 protein: CASSQGRGTTYGYTF
clone size: -; J gene: TRBJ1-2; V gene: TRBV4-3; D gene: -; CDR3 DNA: TGCGCCAGCAGCCAAGACAGGGTTTCGTACGGCTACACCTTC; CDR3 protein: CASSQDRVSYGYTF
clone size: -; J gene: TRBJ2-3; V gene: TRBV30; D gene: TRBD2; CDR3 DNA: TGTGCCTGCCGGACTAGCGGGGGGGCTAGGACGCAGTATTTT; CDR3 protein: CACRTSGGARTQYF
clone size: -; J gene: TRBJ1-5; V gene: TRBV21-1; D gene: -; CDR3 DNA: TGTGCCAGCAGCAAGGAAGGGGGACAGGGCGTTATCGATTATAGCAATCAGCCCCAGCATTTT; CDR3 protein: CASSKEGGQGVIDYSNQPQHF
clone size: few; J gene: TRBJ1-2; V gene: TRBV5-6; D gene: TRBD1; CDR3 DNA: TGTGCCAGCAGCGGGGACAGGGGGCTCTACTATGGCTACACCTTC; CDR3 protein: CASSGDRGLYYGYTF
clone size: -; J gene: TRBJ1-3; V gene: TRBV7-6; D gene: -; CDR3 DNA: TGTGCCAGCAGCTTAAAGGTGGGCGGGATCTCTGGAAACACCATATATTTT; CDR3 protein: CASSLKVGGISGNTIYF
clone size: -; J gene: TRBJ2-5; V gene: TRBV2; D gene: -; CDR3 DNA: TGTGCCAGCAGTGAAGTCCGGGGTCGGGAGACCCAGTACTTC; CDR3 protein: CASSEVRGRETQYF
clone size: -; J gene: TRBJ2-7; V gene: TRBV5-1; D gene: TRBD1; CDR3 DNA: TGCGCCAGCAGCCCTCGACAGGGTTTGGGCTCCTACGAGCAGTACTTC; CDR3 protein: CASSPRQGLGSYEQYF
clone size: once; J gene: TRBJ2-5; V gene: TRBV7-2; D gene: -; CDR3 DNA: TGTGCCAGCAGCTTAGGGGCTGGGGAGGAGACCCAGTACTTC; CDR3 protein: CASSLGAGEETQYF
clone size: once; J gene: TRBJ2-5; V gene: TRBV7-2; D gene: -; CDR3 DNA: TGTGCCAGCAGCTCCACGGGGTTAAAGACCCAGTACTTC; CDR3 protein: CASSSTGLKTQYF
clone size: -; J gene: TRBJ2-2; V gene: TRBV6-6; D gene: TRBD2; CDR3 DNA: TGTGCCAGCAGTTATAAGGCGGGGGGATTCACCGGGGAGCTGTTTTTT; CDR3 protein: CASSYKAGGFTGELFF